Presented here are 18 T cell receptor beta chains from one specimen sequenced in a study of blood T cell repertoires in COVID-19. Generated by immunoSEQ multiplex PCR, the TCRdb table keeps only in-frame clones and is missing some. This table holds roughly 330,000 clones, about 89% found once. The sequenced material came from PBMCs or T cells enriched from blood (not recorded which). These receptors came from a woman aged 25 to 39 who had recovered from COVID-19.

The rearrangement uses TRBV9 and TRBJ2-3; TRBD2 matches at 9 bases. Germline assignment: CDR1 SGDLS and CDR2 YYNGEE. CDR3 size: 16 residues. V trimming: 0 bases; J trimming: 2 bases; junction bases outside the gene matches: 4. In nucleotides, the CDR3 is TGTGCCAGCAGCGTAGTGAGCGGGGGGCCCACAGATACGCAGTATTTT. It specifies CASSVVSGGPTDTQYF.

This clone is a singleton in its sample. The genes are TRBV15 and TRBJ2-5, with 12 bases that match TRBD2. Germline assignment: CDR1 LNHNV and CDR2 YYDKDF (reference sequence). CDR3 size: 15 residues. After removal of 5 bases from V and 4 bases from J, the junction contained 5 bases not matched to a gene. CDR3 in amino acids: CATSQWTSGVETQYF. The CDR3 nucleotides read TGTGCCACCAGCCAATGGACTAGCGGGGTAGAGACCCAGTACTTC.

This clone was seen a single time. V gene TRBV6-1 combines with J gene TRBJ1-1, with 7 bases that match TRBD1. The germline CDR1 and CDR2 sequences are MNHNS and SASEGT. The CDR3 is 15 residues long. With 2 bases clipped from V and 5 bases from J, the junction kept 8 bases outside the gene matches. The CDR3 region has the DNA TGTGCCAGCAGTGAAACAACAGGGGAGTGGACTGAAGCTTTCTTT. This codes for CASSETTGEWTEAFF.

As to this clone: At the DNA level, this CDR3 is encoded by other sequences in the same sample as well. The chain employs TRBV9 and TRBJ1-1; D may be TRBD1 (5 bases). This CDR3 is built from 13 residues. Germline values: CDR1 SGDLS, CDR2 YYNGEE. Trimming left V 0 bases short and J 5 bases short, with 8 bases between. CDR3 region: CASSVARGTEAFF. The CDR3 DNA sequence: TGTGCCAGCAGCGTAGCTAGGGGTACTGAAGCTTTCTTT.

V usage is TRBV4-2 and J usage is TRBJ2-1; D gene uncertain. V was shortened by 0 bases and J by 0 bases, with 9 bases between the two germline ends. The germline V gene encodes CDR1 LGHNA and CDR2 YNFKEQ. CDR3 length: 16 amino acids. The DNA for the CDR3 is TGTGCCAGCAGCCAAGATCAGCCTAGCTCCTACAATGAGCAGTTCTTC. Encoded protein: CASSQDQPSSYNEQFF.

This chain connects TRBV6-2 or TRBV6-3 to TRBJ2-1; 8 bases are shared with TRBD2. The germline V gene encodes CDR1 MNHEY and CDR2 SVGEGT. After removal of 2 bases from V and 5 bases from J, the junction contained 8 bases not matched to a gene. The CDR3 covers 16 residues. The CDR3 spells CASSYDRGGPNNEQFF. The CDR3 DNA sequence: TGTGCCAGCAGTTACGATCGGGGGGGCCCCAACAATGAGCAGTTCTTC.

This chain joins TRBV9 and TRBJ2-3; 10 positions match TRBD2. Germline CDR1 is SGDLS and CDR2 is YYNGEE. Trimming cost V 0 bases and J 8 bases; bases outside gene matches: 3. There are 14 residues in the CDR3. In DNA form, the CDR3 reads TGTGCCAGCAGCGTAGATAGCGGGGGGAGTACGCAGTATTTT. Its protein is CASSVDSGGSTQYF.

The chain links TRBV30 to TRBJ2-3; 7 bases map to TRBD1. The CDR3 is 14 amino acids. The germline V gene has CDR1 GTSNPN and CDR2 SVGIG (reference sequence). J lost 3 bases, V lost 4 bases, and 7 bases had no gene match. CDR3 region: CAWIRGGGTDTQYF. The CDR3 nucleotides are TGTGCCTGGATACGAGGGGGCGGGACAGATACGCAGTATTTT.

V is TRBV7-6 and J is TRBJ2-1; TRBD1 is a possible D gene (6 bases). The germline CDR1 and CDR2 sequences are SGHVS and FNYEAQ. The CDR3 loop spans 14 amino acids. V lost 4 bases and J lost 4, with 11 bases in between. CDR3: CASSSRTDYNEQFF. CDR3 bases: TGTGCCAGCAGCTCGCGGACAGATTACAATGAGCAGTTCTTC.

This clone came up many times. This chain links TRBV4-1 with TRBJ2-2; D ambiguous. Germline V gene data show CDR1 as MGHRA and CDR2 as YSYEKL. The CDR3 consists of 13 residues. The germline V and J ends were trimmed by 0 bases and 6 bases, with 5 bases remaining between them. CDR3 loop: CASSQDLAGELFF. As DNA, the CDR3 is TGCGCCAGCAGCCAAGATCTCGCCGGGGAGCTGTTTTTT.

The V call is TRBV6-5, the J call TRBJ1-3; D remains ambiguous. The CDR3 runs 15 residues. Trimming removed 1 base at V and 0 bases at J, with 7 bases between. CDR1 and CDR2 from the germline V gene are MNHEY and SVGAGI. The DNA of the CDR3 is TGTGCCAGCAGTTACTACCCAGACTCTGGAAACACCATATATTTT. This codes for CASSYYPDSGNTIYF.

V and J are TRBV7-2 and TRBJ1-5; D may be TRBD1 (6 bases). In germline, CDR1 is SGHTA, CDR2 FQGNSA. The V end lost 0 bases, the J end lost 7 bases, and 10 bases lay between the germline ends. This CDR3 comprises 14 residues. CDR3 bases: TGTGCCAGCAGCTTAGCAGGGGGGGCGCAGCCCCAGCATTTT. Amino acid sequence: CASSLAGGAQPQHF.

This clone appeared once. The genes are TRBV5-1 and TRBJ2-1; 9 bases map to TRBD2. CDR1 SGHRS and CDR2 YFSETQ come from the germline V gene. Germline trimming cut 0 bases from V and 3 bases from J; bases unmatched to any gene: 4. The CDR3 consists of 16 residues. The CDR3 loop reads CASSLDLAGIYNEQFF. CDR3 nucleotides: TGCGCCAGCAGCTTGGACCTAGCGGGGATCTACAATGAGCAGTTCTTC. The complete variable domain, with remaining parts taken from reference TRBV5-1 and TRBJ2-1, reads KAGVTQTPRYLIKTRGQQVTLSCSPISGHRSVSWYQQTPGQGLQFLFEYFSETQRNKGNFPGRFSGRQFSNSRSEMNVSTLELGDSALYLCASSLDLAGIYNEQFFGPGTRLTVL.

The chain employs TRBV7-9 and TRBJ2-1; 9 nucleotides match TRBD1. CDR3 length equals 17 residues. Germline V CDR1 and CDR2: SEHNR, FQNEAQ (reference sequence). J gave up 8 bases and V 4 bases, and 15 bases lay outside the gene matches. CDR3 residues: CASSSPLGTGQLHEQFF. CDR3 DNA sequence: TGTGCCAGCAGCTCCCCCTTAGGGACAGGGCAGCTTCATGAGCAGTTCTTC.

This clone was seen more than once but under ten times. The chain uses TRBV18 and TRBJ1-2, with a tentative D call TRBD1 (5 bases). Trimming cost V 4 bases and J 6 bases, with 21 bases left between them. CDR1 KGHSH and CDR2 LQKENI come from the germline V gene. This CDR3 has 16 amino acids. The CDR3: CASSRIQEGADDGYTF. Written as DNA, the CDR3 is TGTGCCAGCTCACGGATACAGGAAGGGGCAGACGATGGCTACACCTTC.

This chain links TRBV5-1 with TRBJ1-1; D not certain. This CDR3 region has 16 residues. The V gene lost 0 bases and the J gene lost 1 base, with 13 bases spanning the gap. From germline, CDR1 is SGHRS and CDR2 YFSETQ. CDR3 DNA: TGCGCCAGCAGCTTGGGGCCCGAGGAGGGGAACACTGAAGCTTTCTTT. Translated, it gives CASSLGPEEGNTEAFF.

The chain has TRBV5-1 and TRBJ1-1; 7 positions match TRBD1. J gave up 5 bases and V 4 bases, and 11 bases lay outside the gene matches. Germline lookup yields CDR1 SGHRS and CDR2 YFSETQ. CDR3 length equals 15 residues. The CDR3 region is CASSPTGAQGTEAFF. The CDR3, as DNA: TGCGCCAGCAGCCCAACAGGGGCGCAGGGGACTGAAGCTTTCTTT.

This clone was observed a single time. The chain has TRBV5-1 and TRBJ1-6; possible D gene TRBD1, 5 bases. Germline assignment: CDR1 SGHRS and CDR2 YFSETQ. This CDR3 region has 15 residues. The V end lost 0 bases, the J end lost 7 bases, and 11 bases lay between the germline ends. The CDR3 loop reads CASSLEWGGNSPLHF. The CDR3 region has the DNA TGCGCCAGCAGCTTGGAATGGGGGGGGAATTCACCCCTCCACTTT.